These T cell receptor beta chains were read from a single sample in a study of early T cells in non-severe SARS-CoV-2 infection. A single record per CDR3 protein comes from TCRdb applying MiXCR to the 5' RACE reads. This table has roughly 92,000 distinct CDR3 sequences, approximately 12% appearing once. The source was whole blood, collected at baseline. These receptor sequences come from an adult who was a healthcare worker with PCR-confirmed SARS-CoV-2 infection or an uninfected control (not recorded which). The CDR3 runs from the conserved cysteine through the conserved F or W. A D gene is named only where the DNA matches it firmly. The listing skips clone size in some rows; elsewhere it reads once, few, many or a size class.

D gene	V gene	clone size	J gene	CDR3 protein	CDR3 DNA
NA	TRBV6-6	few	TRBJ1-1	CASTLLGNTEAFF	TGTGCCAGCACTCTTCTAGGGAACACTGAAGCTTTCTTT
NA	TRBV6-5	few	TRBJ2-4	CASSLTHRAKNIQYF	TGTGCCAGCAGTTTAACACATAGAGCCAAAAACATTCAGTACTTC
NA	TRBV12-3/TRBV12-4	few	TRBJ1-5	CASSFTFLRRGIDQPQHF	TGTGCCAGCAGTTTCACCTTCCTTCGACGGGGTATCGATCAGCCCCAGCATTTT
NA	TRBV24-1	many	TRBJ2-3	CATSDRTTDTQYF	TGTGCCACCAGTGATAGGACGACAGATACGCAGTATTTT
NA	TRBV14	NA	TRBJ2-1	CASSQVSSFNEQFF	TGTGCCAGCAGCCAAGTTTCCTCTTTCAATGAGCAGTTCTTC
TRBD2	TRBV6-5	many	TRBJ2-3	CASSYQGSGGTQYF	TGTGCCAGCAGTTACCAAGGTAGCGGGGGTACGCAGTATTTT
NA	TRBV7-8	NA	TRBJ1-5	CASSLNRGGVNQPQHF	TGTGCCAGCAGCTTAAATCGAGGGGGGGTTAATCAGCCCCAGCATTTT
TRBD1	TRBV29-1	few	TRBJ1-5	CSARDRPNQPQHF	TGCAGCGCCCGGGACAGGCCGAATCAGCCCCAGCATTTT
TRBD1	TRBV5-1	NA	TRBJ1-1	CASSLGSTGGNTEAFF	TGCGCCAGCAGCTTGGGCTCCACAGGGGGGAACACTGAAGCTTTCTTT
NA	TRBV11-2	few	TRBJ2-5	CASSLAAGGEDETQYF	TGTGCCAGCAGCTTGGCAGCGGGTGGAGAAGACGAAACCCAGTACTTC
TRBD1	TRBV20-1	NA	TRBJ1-4	CSTLRRRGQDNEKLFF	TGCAGCACCCTAAGGCGCAGGGGGCAGGATAATGAAAAACTGTTTTTT
TRBD2	TRBV5-1	NA	TRBJ2-1	CASSWGLAGGIDNEQFF	TGCGCCAGCAGCTGGGGACTAGCGGGAGGGATAGACAATGAGCAGTTCTTC
NA	TRBV11-2	many	TRBJ1-4	CASTGAKTNEKLFF	TGTGCCAGCACCGGTGCGAAGACTAATGAAAAACTGTTTTTT
TRBD1	TRBV6-1	many	TRBJ1-6	CASYIDRTGRYNSPLHF	TGTGCCAGCTACATAGACCGGACAGGTCGCTATAATTCACCCCTCCACTTT
TRBD2	TRBV20-1	few	TRBJ2-1	CSAPTSGGLDEQFF	TGCAGTGCCCCCACTAGCGGGGGCCTCGATGAGCAGTTCTTC
NA	TRBV29-1	NA	TRBJ1-3	CSVGGGSGNTIYF	TGCAGCGTTGGCGGGGGCTCTGGAAACACCATATATTTT
NA	TRBV11-2	few	TRBJ2-7	CASSSRQDEQYF	TGTGCCAGCAGCTCCCGACAGGACGAGCAGTACTTC
NA	TRBV29-1	NA	TRBJ2-4	CSVEVAAGAKNIQYF	TGCAGCGTTGAAGTCGCAGCGGGTGCCAAAAACATTCAGTACTTC
TRBD2	TRBV6-2/TRBV6-3	NA	TRBJ2-1	CASSPLGLAGVLGTSYNEQFF	TGTGCCAGCAGTCCCTTAGGACTAGCGGGGGTCCTCGGAACCTCCTACAATGAGCAGTTCTTC
NA	TRBV12-3/TRBV12-4	many	TRBJ1-4	CASSLAPGVTNEKLFF	TGTGCCAGCAGTTTAGCCCCGGGCGTAACTAATGAAAAACTGTTTTTT
NA	TRBV12-3/TRBV12-4	few	TRBJ2-3	CASSPRGGTDTQYF	TGTGCCAGCAGCCCTCGCGGGGGCACAGATACGCAGTATTTT
TRBD2	TRBV7-2	many	TRBJ2-1	CASSLGLAVSYNEQFF	TGTGCCAGCAGCTTAGGACTAGCGGTCTCCTACAATGAGCAGTTCTTC
TRBD1	TRBV20-1	few	TRBJ1-5	CSAAQGVDQPQHF	TGCAGTGCCGCACAGGGGGTGGATCAGCCCCAGCATTTT
NA	TRBV30	NA	TRBJ2-7	CAWSVARYEQYF	TGTGCCTGGAGTGTCGCCAGATACGAGCAGTACTTC
NA	TRBV14	many	TRBJ1-1	CASSRGWEAFF	TGTGCCAGCAGCCGGGGGTGGGAAGCTTTCTTT
TRBD2	TRBV11-2	NA	TRBJ2-7	CASSFERTSSYEQYF	TGTGCCAGCAGCTTTGAAAGGACTAGCTCCTACGAGCAGTACTTC
TRBD1	TRBV18	few	TRBJ2-7	CASSIERQGGNEQYF	TGTGCCAGCTCCATAGAGAGACAGGGGGGGAACGAGCAGTACTTC
TRBD2	TRBV6-2/TRBV6-3	many	TRBJ2-1	CATHPPGGPTGIEQFF	TGTGCCACCCACCCCCCGGGGGGGCCAACTGGGATTGAGCAGTTCTTC
TRBD2	TRBV11-2	NA	TRBJ2-5	CASSTRPGTSGRSETQYF	TGTGCCAGCAGCACCCGCCCCGGGACTAGCGGGAGGAGCGAGACCCAGTACTTC
TRBD2	TRBV7-6	few	TRBJ2-2	CASSPVPFAGDTGELFF	TGTGCCAGCAGCCCAGTCCCTTTCGCGGGGGACACCGGGGAGCTGTTTTTT